A selection of T cell receptor beta chains follows, all from one sample in a study of T cell repertoires in cytomegalovirus infection. Their antigens remain unidentified. In TCRdb, the reads were re-called with MiXCR into one record per CDR3 protein. Of 640,000 or so distinct CDR3 sequences listed, roughly 30% are singletons. Sample: cultured PBMCs, taken from culture after CMV antigen stimulation. These receptors all stem from a human donor in good health (CMV status not recorded). Some clones in this sample may be carry-over from other donors' samples. The CDR3 runs from the conserved cysteine through the conserved F or W. Each record gives: D gene, J gene, V gene, clone size, CDR3 protein, CDR3 DNA. D genes are given only for firm matches. For some rows the clone size is stated as once, few or many, or as a class when expanded; others skip it.

d_call: TRBD2; j_call: TRBJ2-2; v_call: TRBV11-3; clone_size: few; cdr3_aa: CASSPTSGKFTGELFF; cdr3_nt: TGTGCCAGCAGCCCAACTAGCGGGAAGTTCACCGGGGAGCTGTTTTTT
d_call: NA; j_call: TRBJ1-3; v_call: TRBV4-1; clone_size: few; cdr3_aa: CASSDTLGARGNTIYF; cdr3_nt: TGCGCCAGCAGCGATACCTTAGGGGCGCGGGGAAACACCATATATTTT
d_call: NA; j_call: TRBJ2-1; v_call: TRBV6-5; clone_size: NA; cdr3_aa: CASTRGGRGGNEQFF; cdr3_nt: TGTGCCAGCACGCGAGGTGGGAGAGGGGGCAATGAGCAGTTCTTC
d_call: TRBD1; j_call: TRBJ1-5; v_call: TRBV4-2; clone_size: NA; cdr3_aa: CASSQWGQANQPQHF; cdr3_nt: TGTGCCAGCAGCCAATGGGGACAGGCGAATCAGCCCCAGCATTTT
d_call: NA; j_call: TRBJ1-1; v_call: TRBV29-1; clone_size: few; cdr3_aa: CSVVLGGWNTEAFF; cdr3_nt: TGCAGCGTTGTACTCGGAGGCTGGAACACTGAAGCTTTCTTT
d_call: NA; j_call: TRBJ2-3; v_call: TRBV7-9; clone_size: few; cdr3_aa: CASSFGVVMEDTQYF; cdr3_nt: TGTGCCAGCAGCTTCGGGGTAGTCATGGAAGATACGCAGTATTTT
d_call: NA; j_call: TRBJ2-1; v_call: TRBV6-1; clone_size: NA; cdr3_aa: CASRDGAGEQFF; cdr3_nt: TGTGCCAGCAGGGACGGGGCGGGGGAGCAGTTCTTC
d_call: NA; j_call: TRBJ1-2; v_call: TRBV2; clone_size: NA; cdr3_aa: CASSDTPYGYTF; cdr3_nt: TGTGCCAGCAGTGATACTCCCTATGGCTACACCTTC
d_call: NA; j_call: TRBJ1-1; v_call: TRBV24-1; clone_size: NA; cdr3_aa: CATSDKGYTEAFF; cdr3_nt: TGTGCCACCAGTGATAAGGGTTACACTGAAGCTTTCTTT
d_call: NA; j_call: TRBJ2-3; v_call: TRBV7-4; clone_size: few; cdr3_aa: CASSSGAWGPDTQYF; cdr3_nt: TGTGCCAGCAGCTCAGGGGCTTGGGGCCCAGATACGCAGTATTTT
d_call: TRBD1; j_call: TRBJ1-1; v_call: TRBV5-8; clone_size: NA; cdr3_aa: CASSAGQGFTEAFF; cdr3_nt: TGTGCCAGCAGCGCCGGACAGGGTTTTACTGAAGCTTTCTTT
d_call: NA; j_call: TRBJ2-3; v_call: TRBV27; clone_size: NA; cdr3_aa: CASSFNWVDTQYF; cdr3_nt: TGTGCCAGCAGTTTCAATTGGGTCGATACGCAGTATTTT
d_call: TRBD2; j_call: TRBJ2-2; v_call: TRBV7-2; clone_size: NA; cdr3_aa: CASSPGTRDTGELFF; cdr3_nt: TGTGCCAGCAGCCCCGGGACTAGGGACACCGGGGAGCTGTTTTTT
d_call: NA; j_call: TRBJ2-3; v_call: TRBV6-5; clone_size: NA; cdr3_aa: CASRPSGDTQYF; cdr3_nt: TGTGCCAGCCGCCCCTCGGGAGATACGCAGTATTTT
d_call: TRBD1; j_call: TRBJ2-1; v_call: TRBV6-2/TRBV6-3; clone_size: NA; cdr3_aa: CASSLTFPGTGNHNEQFF; cdr3_nt: TGTGCCAGCAGTTTAACATTTCCCGGGACAGGGAATCACAATGAGCAGTTCTTC
d_call: TRBD1; j_call: TRBJ2-1; v_call: TRBV5-6; clone_size: once; cdr3_aa: CASSLVPGGGEQFF; cdr3_nt: TGTGCCAGCAGCTTGGTACCAGGGGGCGGTGAGCAGTTCTTC
d_call: TRBD1; j_call: TRBJ2-5; v_call: TRBV7-2; clone_size: many; cdr3_aa: CASSPSWTGWETQYF; cdr3_nt: TGTGCCAGCAGCCCCTCCTGGACAGGGTGGGAGACCCAGTACTTC
d_call: TRBD2; j_call: TRBJ2-7; v_call: TRBV12-3/TRBV12-4; clone_size: NA; cdr3_aa: CASKSGLAGTEQYF; cdr3_nt: TGTGCCAGCAAGTCCGGCCTAGCGGGGACAGAGCAGTACTTC
d_call: TRBD2; j_call: TRBJ2-3; v_call: TRBV18; clone_size: few; cdr3_aa: CASSPSLAGGPTDTQYF; cdr3_nt: TGTGCCAGCTCACCCTCACTAGCGGGGGGGCCAACAGATACGCAGTATTTT
d_call: NA; j_call: TRBJ1-2; v_call: TRBV7-9; clone_size: many; cdr3_aa: CASSLDRSYGYTF; cdr3_nt: TGTGCCAGCAGCCTCGACAGAAGTTATGGCTACACCTTC
d_call: TRBD2; j_call: TRBJ2-7; v_call: TRBV19; clone_size: NA; cdr3_aa: CASRSSGGTYEQYF; cdr3_nt: TGTGCCAGTAGGTCTAGCGGGGGTACCTACGAGCAGTACTTC
d_call: NA; j_call: TRBJ2-1; v_call: TRBV12-3/TRBV12-4; clone_size: few; cdr3_aa: CASSFLRDYEQFF; cdr3_nt: TGTGCCAGCAGTTTCCTCCGGGACTATGAGCAGTTCTTC
d_call: TRBD2; j_call: TRBJ2-7; v_call: TRBV7-8; clone_size: NA; cdr3_aa: CASSQTGGLRYEQYF; cdr3_nt: TGTGCCAGCAGTCAAACCGGGGGGTTGAGGTACGAGCAGTACTTC
d_call: NA; j_call: TRBJ2-7; v_call: TRBV7-8; clone_size: many; cdr3_aa: CASSLDVSYEQYF; cdr3_nt: TGTGCCAGCAGTTTAGACGTCAGCTACGAGCAGTACTTC